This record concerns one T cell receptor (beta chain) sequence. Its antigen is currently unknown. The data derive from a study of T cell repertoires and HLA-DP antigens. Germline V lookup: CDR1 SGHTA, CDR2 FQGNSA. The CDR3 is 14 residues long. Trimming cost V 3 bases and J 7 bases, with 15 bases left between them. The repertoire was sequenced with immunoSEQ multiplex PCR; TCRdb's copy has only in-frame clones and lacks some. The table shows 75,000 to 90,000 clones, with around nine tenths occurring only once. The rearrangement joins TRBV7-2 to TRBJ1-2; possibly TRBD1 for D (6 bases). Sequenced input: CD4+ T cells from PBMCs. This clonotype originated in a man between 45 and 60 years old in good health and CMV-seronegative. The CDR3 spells CASSFQGQSGGYTF. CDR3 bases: TGTGCCAGCAGCTTCCAGGGACAAAGCGGTGGCTACACCTTC.